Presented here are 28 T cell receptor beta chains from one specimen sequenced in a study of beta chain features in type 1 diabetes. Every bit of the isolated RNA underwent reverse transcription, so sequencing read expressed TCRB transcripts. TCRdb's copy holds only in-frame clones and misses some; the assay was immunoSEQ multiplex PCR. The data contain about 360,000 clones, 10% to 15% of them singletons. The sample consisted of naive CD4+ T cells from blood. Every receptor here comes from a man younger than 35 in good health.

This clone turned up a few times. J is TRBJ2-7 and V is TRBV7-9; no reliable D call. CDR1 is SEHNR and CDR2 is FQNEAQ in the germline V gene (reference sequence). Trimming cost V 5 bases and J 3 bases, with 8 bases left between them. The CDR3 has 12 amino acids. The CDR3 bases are TGTGCCAGCAGCCGATCGGTCTACGAGCAGTACTTC. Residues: CASSRSVYEQYF.

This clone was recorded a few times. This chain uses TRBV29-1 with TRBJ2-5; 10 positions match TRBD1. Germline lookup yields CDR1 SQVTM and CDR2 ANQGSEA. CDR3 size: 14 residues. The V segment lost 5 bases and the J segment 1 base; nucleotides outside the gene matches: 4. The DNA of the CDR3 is TGCAGCGTTTTAAGACAGGGGGCCCAAGAGACCCAGTACTTC. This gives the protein CSVLRQGAQETQYF.

The CDR3 nucleotides read TGTGCCAGCAGTTCCCAGGGAATCACTGAAGCTTTCTTT. Translated, it gives CASSSQGITEAFF. The rearrangement uses TRBV6-6 and TRBJ1-1, with a possible D match to TRBD1 (5 bases). Between the trimmed V and J ends, which lost 4 bases and 4 bases, there was a span of 10 bases. Germline loops: CDR1 MNHNY, CDR2 SVGAGI (reference sequence). This CDR3 has 13 residues.

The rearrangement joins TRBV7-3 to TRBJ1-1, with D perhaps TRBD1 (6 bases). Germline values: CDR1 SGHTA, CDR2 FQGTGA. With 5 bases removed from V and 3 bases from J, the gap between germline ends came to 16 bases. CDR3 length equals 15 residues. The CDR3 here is CASSPRTATHTEAFF. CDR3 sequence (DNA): TGTGCCAGCAGCCCGAGGACAGCCACCCACACTGAAGCTTTCTTT. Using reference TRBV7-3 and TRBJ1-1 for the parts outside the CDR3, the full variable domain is GAGVSQTPSNKVTEKGKYVELRCDPISGHTALYWYRQSLGQGPEFLIYFQGTGAADDSGLPNDRFFAVRPEGSVSTLKIQRTERGDSAVYLCASSPRTATHTEAFFGQGTRLTVV.

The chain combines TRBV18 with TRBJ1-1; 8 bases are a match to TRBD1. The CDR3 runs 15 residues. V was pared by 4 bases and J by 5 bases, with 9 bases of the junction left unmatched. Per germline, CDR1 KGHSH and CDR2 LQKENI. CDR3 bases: TGTGCCAGCTCACTAGGACAGGGAATGGGTACTGAAGCTTTCTTT. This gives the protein CASSLGQGMGTEAFF.

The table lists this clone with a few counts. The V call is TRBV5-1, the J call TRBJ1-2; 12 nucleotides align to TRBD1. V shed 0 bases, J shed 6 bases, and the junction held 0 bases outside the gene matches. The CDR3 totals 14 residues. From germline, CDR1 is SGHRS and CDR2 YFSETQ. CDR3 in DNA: TGCGCCAGCAGCTTGGGGGACAGGGGGCATGGCTACACCTTC. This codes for CASSLGDRGHGYTF.

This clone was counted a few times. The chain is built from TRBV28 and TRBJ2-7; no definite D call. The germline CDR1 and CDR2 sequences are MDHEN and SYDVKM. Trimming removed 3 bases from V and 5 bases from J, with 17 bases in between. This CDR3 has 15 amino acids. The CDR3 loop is CASSLGQVSIHEQYF. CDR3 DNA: TGTGCCAGCAGTTTGGGCCAGGTTTCCATCCACGAGCAGTACTTC.

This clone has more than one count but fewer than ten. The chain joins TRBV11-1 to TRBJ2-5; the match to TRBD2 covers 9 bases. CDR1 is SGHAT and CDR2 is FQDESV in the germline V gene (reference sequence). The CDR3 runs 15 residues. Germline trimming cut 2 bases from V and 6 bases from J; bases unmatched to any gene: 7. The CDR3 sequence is CASSLPRTSDKTQYF. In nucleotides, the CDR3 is TGTGCCAGCAGCTTACCACGGACTAGCGATAAGACCCAGTACTTC. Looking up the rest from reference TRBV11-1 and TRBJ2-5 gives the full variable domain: EAEVAQSPRYKITEKSQAVAFWCDPISGHATLYWYRQILGQGPELLVQFQDESVVDDSQLPKDRFSAERLKGVDSTLKIQPAELGDSAMYLCASSLPRTSDKTQYFGPGTRLLVL.

CDR3 amino acids: CASSQELTGGDTQYF. DNA of the CDR3: TGCGCCAGCAGCCAAGAGCTAACCGGAGGAGATACGCAGTATTTT. The gene calls are TRBV4-3 and TRBJ2-3; D may be TRBD2 (5 bases). Trimming removed 0 bases from V and 5 bases from J, with 12 bases in between. The CDR3 has 15 residues. Germline CDR1 is LGHNA and CDR2 is YSLEER.

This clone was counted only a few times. Written as DNA, the CDR3 is TGTGCCAGCAGCTCCGGGACAGCAATTGGGGAGCAGTTCTTC. Its protein product is CASSSGTAIGEQFF. The rearrangement links TRBV7-7 to TRBJ2-1; 7 nucleotides agree with TRBD1. The germline V gene has CDR1 SSHAT and CDR2 FNYEAQ (reference sequence). The CDR3 loop spans 14 amino acids. J was trimmed by 10 bases and V by 4 bases; bases with no gene match: 10.

The CDR3, as DNA: TGTGCCATCAAAAGGGACAGGGTGGGCCAGCCCCAGCATTTT. It is translated as CAIKRDRVGQPQHF. The rearrangement uses TRBV10-3 and TRBJ1-5; TRBD1 matches 9 bases. The J segment lost 7 bases and the V segment lost 7 bases, leaving 8 bases of the junction unmatched. This CDR3 has 14 amino acids. Germline V lookup: CDR1 ENHRY, CDR2 SYGVKD.

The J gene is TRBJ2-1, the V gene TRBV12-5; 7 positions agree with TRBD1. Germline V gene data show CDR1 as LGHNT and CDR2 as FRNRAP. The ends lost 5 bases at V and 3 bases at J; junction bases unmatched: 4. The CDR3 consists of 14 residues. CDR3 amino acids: CASGNGTVYNEQFF. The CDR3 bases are TGTGCTAGTGGTAACGGGACAGTCTACAATGAGCAGTTCTTC. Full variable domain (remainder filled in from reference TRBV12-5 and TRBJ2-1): DARVTQTPRHKVTEMGQEVTMRCQPILGHNTVFWYRQTMMQGLELLAYFRNRAPLDDSGMPKDRFSAEMPDATLATLKIQPSEPRDSAVYFCASGNGTVYNEQFFGPGTRLTVL.

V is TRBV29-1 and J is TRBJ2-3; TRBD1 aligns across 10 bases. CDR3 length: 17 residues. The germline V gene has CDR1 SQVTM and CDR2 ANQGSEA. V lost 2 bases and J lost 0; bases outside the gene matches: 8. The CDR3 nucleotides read TGCAGCGTTGAAAAGGGACAGGGGATACTTAGCACAGATACGCAGTATTTT. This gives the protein CSVEKGQGILSTDTQYF.

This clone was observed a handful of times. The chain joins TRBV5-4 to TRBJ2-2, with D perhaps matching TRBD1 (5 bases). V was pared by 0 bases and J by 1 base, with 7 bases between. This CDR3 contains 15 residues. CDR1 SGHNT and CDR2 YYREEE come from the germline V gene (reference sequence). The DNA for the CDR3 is TGTGCCAGCAGCTTGGAAGGGGAGAACACCGGGGAGCTGTTTTTT. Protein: CASSLEGENTGELFF.

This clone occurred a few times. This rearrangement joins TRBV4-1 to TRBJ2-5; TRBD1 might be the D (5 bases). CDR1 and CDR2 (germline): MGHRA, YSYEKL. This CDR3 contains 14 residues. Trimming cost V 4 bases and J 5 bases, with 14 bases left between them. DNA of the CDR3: TGCGCCAGCAGCCGTTTGGGGCTGAGGGAGACCCAGTACTTC. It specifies CASSRLGLRETQYF.

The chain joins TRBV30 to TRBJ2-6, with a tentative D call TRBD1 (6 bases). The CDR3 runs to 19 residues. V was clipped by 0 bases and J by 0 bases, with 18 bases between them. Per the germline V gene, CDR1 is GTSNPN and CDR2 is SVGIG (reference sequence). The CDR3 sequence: CAWSVRTVRFSSGANVLTF. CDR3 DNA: TGTGCCTGGAGTGTTCGGACAGTGAGGTTTAGCTCTGGGGCCAACGTCCTGACTTTC.

The CDR3 here is CASSLGGSDQPQHF. CDR3 sequence (DNA): TGTGCCAGCAGTTTAGGGGGGTCAGATCAGCCCCAGCATTTT. V gene TRBV28 combines with J gene TRBJ1-5; D possibly corresponds to TRBD1 (5 bases). From germline, CDR1 is MDHEN and CDR2 SYDVKM. V was shortened by 2 bases and J by 5 bases, with 10 bases between the two germline ends. This CDR3 spans 14 amino acids. The entire variable domain, with the rest obtained from reference TRBV28 and TRBJ1-5, is as follows: DVKVTQSSRYLVKRTGEKVFLECVQDMDHENMFWYRQDPGLGLRLIYFSYDVKMKEKGDIPEGYSVSREKKERFSLILESASTNQTSMYLCASSLGGSDQPQHFGDGTRLSIL.

This CDR3 reads CASKGAQGMYYNEQFF. The CDR3 DNA sequence: TGTGCCAGCAAAGGGGCCCAGGGGATGTACTACAATGAGCAGTTCTTC. The genes are TRBV28 and TRBJ2-1, with D perhaps TRBD1 (6 bases). This CDR3 has 16 residues. V was clipped by 7 bases and J by 3 bases, with 19 bases between them. Per germline, CDR1 MDHEN and CDR2 SYDVKM.

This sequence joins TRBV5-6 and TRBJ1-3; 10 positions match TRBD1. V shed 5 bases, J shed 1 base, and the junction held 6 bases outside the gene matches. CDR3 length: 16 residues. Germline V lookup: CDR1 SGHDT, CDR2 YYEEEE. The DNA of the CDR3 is TGTGCCAGCAGTTGGGGGACAGGGGTTTCTGGAAACACCATATATTTT. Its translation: CASSWGTGVSGNTIYF.

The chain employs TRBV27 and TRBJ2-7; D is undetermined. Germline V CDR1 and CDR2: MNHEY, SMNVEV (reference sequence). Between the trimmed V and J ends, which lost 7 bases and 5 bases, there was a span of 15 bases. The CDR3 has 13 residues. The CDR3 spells CASKKPGINEQYF. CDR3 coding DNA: TGTGCCAGCAAAAAACCAGGAATCAACGAGCAGTACTTC.

CDR3 amino acids: CASSSRQGSTQYF. The CDR3 nucleotides are TGTGCCAGCAGCTCGCGACAGGGATCTACGCAGTATTTT. The chain links TRBV7-3 to TRBJ2-3; 7 positions match TRBD1. Germline V CDR1 and CDR2: SGHTA, FQGTGA. The trim removed 4 bases at V and 8 bases at J, leaving 6 bases unmatched. The CDR3 spans 13 residues.

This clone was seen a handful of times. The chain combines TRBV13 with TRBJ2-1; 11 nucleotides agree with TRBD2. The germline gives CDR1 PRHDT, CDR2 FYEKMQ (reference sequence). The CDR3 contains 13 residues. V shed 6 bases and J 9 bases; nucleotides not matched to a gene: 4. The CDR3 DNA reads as TGTGCCAGCAGACTAGCGGGAGTCGGTGAGCAGTTCTTC. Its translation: CASRLAGVGEQFF.

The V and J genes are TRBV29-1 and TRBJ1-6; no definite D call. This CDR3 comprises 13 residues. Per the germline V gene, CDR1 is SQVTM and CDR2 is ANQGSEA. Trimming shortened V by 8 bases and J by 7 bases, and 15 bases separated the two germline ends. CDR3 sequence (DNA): TGCAGCTATGCCGCCACGGAGAATTCACCCCTCCACTTT. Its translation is CSYAATENSPLHF.

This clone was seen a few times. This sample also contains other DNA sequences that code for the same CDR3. The CDR3 reads CASSPGTANTGELFF. CDR3 in DNA: TGTGCCAGCTCACCAGGGACAGCGAACACCGGGGAGCTGTTTTTT. The chain combines TRBV18 with TRBJ2-2; 7 positions agree with TRBD1. This CDR3 spans 15 amino acids. J lost 0 bases, V lost 2 bases, and 0 bases had no gene match. Germline V CDR1 and CDR2: KGHSH, LQKENI.

The CDR3 loop is CASSLEGSGEEQFF. The DNA of the CDR3 is TGCGCCAGCAGCTTGGAGGGTAGCGGGGAAGAGCAGTTCTTC. The chain employs TRBV5-1 and TRBJ2-1; TRBD2 agrees at 8 bases. J lost 10 bases, V lost 0 bases, and 6 bases had no gene match. The CDR3 has 14 residues. From germline, CDR1 is SGHRS and CDR2 YFSETQ.

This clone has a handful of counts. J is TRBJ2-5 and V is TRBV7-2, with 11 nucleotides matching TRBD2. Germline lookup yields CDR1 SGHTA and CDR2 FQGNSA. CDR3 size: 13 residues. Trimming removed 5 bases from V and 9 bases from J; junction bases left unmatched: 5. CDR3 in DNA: TGTGCCAGCAGCGCAAGGACTAGCGGGCCCCAGTACTTC. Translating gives CASSARTSGPQYF.

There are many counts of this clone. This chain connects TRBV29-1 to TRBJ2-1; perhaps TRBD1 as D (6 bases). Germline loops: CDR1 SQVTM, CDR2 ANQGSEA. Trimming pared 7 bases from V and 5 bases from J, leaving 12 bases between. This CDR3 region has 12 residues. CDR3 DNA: TGCAGCGAAGAGGACAGTCACAATGAGCAGTTCTTC. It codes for CSEEDSHNEQFF.

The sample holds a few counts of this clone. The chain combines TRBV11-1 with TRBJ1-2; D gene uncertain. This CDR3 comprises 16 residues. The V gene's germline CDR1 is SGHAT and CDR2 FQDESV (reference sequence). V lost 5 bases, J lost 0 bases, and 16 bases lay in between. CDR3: CASSPGGPLANYGYTF. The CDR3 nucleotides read TGTGCCAGCAGCCCCGGAGGGCCTCTCGCTAACTATGGCTACACCTTC. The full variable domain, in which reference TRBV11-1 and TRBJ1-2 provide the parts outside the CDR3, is EAEVAQSPRYKITEKSQAVAFWCDPISGHATLYWYRQILGQGPELLVQFQDESVVDDSQLPKDRFSAERLKGVDSTLKIQPAELGDSAMYLCASSPGGPLANYGYTFGSGTRLTVV.